This T cell receptor beta chain was identified during a study of blood T cell repertoires in COVID-19. V was pared by 4 bases and J by 2 bases, with 15 bases between. There are 15 residues in the CDR3. Germline lookup yields CDR1 SGHNT and CDR2 YYREEE (reference sequence). Sequenced by immunoSEQ multiplex PCR; TCRdb stores in-frame clones only, minus some. The sample has approximately 440,000 clones, roughly nine tenths seen once. Participants reported their clinical history, and cohort assignment relied on those reports. Recovery meant two consecutive negative NP/OP PCR tests, professional clearance, or resolved symptoms.

V usage is TRBV5-4 and J usage is TRBJ1-2; TRBD1 is a possible D gene (5 bases). The sequencing sample was made of PBMCs or T cells enriched from blood (not recorded which). The sequence came from a woman under 30 who had recovered from COVID-19. CDR3 sequence: CASSPVGAFNYGYTF. The CDR3 nucleotides read TGTGCCAGCAGCCCGGTAGGGGCATTCAACTATGGCTACACCTTC.